A single sample is the source of the 14 T cell receptor beta chains below, sequenced in a study of blood T cell repertoires in COVID-19. Method: immunoSEQ multiplex PCR; TCRdb's copy keeps in-frame clones and lacks some. The data contain approximately 300,000 clones, about 89% of them singletons. Material for sequencing was peripheral blood. These receptors all stem from a man aged 35 to 55 with acute or convalescent COVID-19.

V is TRBV4-1 and J is TRBJ2-7, with 10 bases that match TRBD2. Germline V gene sequence: CDR1 MGHRA, CDR2 YSYEKL. The CDR3 sequence is 16 residues long. The ends lost 4 bases at V and 0 bases at J; junction bases unmatched: 6. CDR3 region: CASSLLAGVSSYEQYF. In DNA, the CDR3 is TGCGCCAGCAGCCTCCTAGCGGGGGTGAGCTCCTACGAGCAGTACTTC.

This clone has a handful of counts. This chain links TRBV15 with TRBJ1-3; no firm D call. Trimming stripped 0 bases from V and 0 bases from J, with 24 bases between. CDR1 is LNHNV and CDR2 is YYDKDF in the germline V gene (reference sequence). The CDR3 has 21 residues. The DNA for the CDR3 is TGTGCCACCAGCAGAGATAAACACAGACGCCTCTTTGCGAGCTCTGGAAACACCATATATTTT. Translated, it gives CATSRDKHRRLFASSGNTIYF.

The V call is TRBV18, the J call TRBJ1-2; 9 nucleotides agree with TRBD1. The CDR3 is made up of 17 amino acids. Germline CDR1 reads KGHSH; CDR2 reads LQKENI. J gave up 12 bases and V 3 bases, and 20 bases lay outside the gene matches. Written as DNA, the CDR3 is TGTGCCAGCTCACCCTCTGCTGGGACAGGGATTCCAGTTTCGGACACCTTC. Translated: CASSPSAGTGIPVSDTF.

This chain uses TRBV7-3 with TRBJ2-2, with 9 bases identical to TRBD2. Losses at the gene ends were 3 bases for V and 6 bases for J; bases not matched to a gene: 8. Looked up from germline, CDR1 is SGHTA and CDR2 is FQGTGA. The CDR3 runs 16 residues. As DNA, the CDR3 is TGTGCCAGCAGCTTCTTCGGGACTAGCAAGGCCGGGGAGCTGTTTTTT. Its protein is CASSFFGTSKAGELFF.

The chain recombines TRBV3-1 (or the pseudogene TRBV3-2) with TRBJ2-7, with D perhaps matching TRBD2 (6 bases). Germline V CDR1 and CDR2: LGHDT, YNNKEL (reference sequence). The V gene lost 4 bases and the J gene lost 3 bases, with 7 bases spanning the gap. The CDR3 extends over 12 amino acids. CDR3 loop: CASSLRGYEQYF. CDR3 nucleotides: TGTGCCAGCAGCCTGCGGGGCTACGAGCAGTACTTC.

About this clone: The germline gene is not matched at one end of the junction; a read error may be the cause. V and J are TRBV5-4 and TRBJ2-2; 9 positions agree with TRBD1. The CDR3 is 15 amino acids. Germline CDR1 SGHNT, CDR2 YYREEE (reference sequence). The CDR3 DNA follows: TGTGCCAGCAGTTTGGGGGACAGGGTTACCGGGGAGCTGTTTTTT. Amino acids: CASSLGDRVTGELFF.

The V call is TRBV4-1, the J call TRBJ2-7; tentatively, D is TRBD1 (6 bases). V shed 4 bases and J shed 5 bases, with 21 bases lying between them. Germline CDR1 reads MGHRA; CDR2 reads YSYEKL. This CDR3 region has 16 residues. CDR3 sequence reads: CASSPITGQGTNEQYF. The DNA of the CDR3 is TGCGCCAGCAGCCCTATCACAGGGCAGGGGACAAACGAGCAGTACTTC.

The CDR3 DNA reads as TGTGCCAGCAGTCGGCACAGTAACACTGAAGCTTTCTTT. Amino acids: CASSRHSNTEAFF. This chain joins TRBV7-2 and TRBJ1-1; D unclear. Trimming stripped 6 bases from V and 2 bases from J, with 10 bases between. Germline assignment: CDR1 SGHTA and CDR2 FQGNSA. CDR3 length equals 13 residues.

The V call is TRBV3-1 (or the pseudogene TRBV3-2), the J call TRBJ1-4; TRBD1 aligns across 8 bases. Germline-derived CDR1 and CDR2 are LGHDT and YNNKEL (reference sequence). The CDR3 has 14 residues. J gave up 8 bases and V 4 bases, and 6 bases lay outside the gene matches. Written as DNA, the CDR3 is TGTGCCAGCAGCCTAGGACAGGGCAGGGAAAAACTGTTTTTT. Its translation: CASSLGQGREKLFF.

The chain uses TRBV19 and TRBJ1-5, with 8 bases identical to TRBD1. The CDR3 length is 16 residues. The germline V gene encodes CDR1 LNHDA and CDR2 SQIVND (reference sequence). The ends lost 5 bases at V and 1 base at J; junction bases unmatched: 7. The CDR3 protein is CASSRSGGGSNQPQHF. The CDR3 DNA sequence: TGTGCCAGTAGTCGATCAGGGGGCGGGAGCAATCAGCCCCAGCATTTT.

The V gene is TRBV9, the J gene TRBJ2-1, with D possibly matching TRBD1 (5 bases). Trimming stripped 5 bases from V and 4 bases from J, with 13 bases between. This CDR3 is built from 14 residues. Per the germline V gene, CDR1 is SGDLS and CDR2 is YYNGEE. The CDR3 bases are TGTGCCAGCAGTCAGGGTCCGATGTACAATGAGCAGTTCTTC. Its translation: CASSQGPMYNEQFF. Full variable domain (outside the CDR3, taken from reference TRBV9 and TRBJ2-1): DSGVTQTPKHLITATGQRVTLRCSPRSGDLSVYWYQQSLDQGLQFLIQYYNGEERAKGNILERFSAQQFPDLHSELNLSSLELGDSALYFCASSQGPMYNEQFFGPGTRLTVL.

The V gene is TRBV12-5, the J gene TRBJ2-7; D not resolved. Trimming left V 3 bases short and J 6 bases short, with 9 bases between. This CDR3 contains 12 residues. The germline gives CDR1 LGHNT, CDR2 FRNRAP. This chain's CDR3 is CASGFSTGEQYF. CDR3 bases: TGTGCTAGTGGTTTCTCAACCGGCGAGCAGTACTTC.

The chain carries TRBV30 and TRBJ2-3; maybe TRBD1 (5 bases). Deletions cut 0 bases from V and 2 bases from J, with 21 bases between. CDR3 length equals 18 residues. The V gene's germline CDR1 is GTSNPN and CDR2 SVGIG (reference sequence). Here the CDR3 reads CAWSVARTGRSLTDTQYF. CDR3 coding DNA: TGTGCCTGGAGTGTAGCCCGAACAGGCCGTTCCCTCACAGATACGCAGTATTTT.

The chain employs TRBV30 and TRBJ1-5; TRBD1 might be the D (5 bases). The CDR3 loop spans 13 amino acids. Trimming took 6 bases from V and 1 from J, leaving 10 bases between them. Germline V gene lookup returns CDR1 GTSNPN and CDR2 SVGIG (reference sequence). CDR3 in DNA: TGTGCCTGTGCGCGGGGGAGCAATCAGCCCCAGCATTTT. It specifies CACARGSNQPQHF.